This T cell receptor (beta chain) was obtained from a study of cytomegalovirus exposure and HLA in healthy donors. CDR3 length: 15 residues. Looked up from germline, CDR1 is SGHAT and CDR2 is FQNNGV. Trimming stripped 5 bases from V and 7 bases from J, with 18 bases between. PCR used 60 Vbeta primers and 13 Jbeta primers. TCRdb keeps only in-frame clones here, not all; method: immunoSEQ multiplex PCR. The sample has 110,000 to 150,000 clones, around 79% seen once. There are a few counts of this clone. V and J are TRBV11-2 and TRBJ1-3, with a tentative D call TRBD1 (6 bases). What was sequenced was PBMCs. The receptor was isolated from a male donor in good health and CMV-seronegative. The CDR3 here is CASSLVGGADNTIYF. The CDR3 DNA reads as TGTGCCAGCAGCCTCGTCGGGGGGGCAGACAACACCATATATTTT.